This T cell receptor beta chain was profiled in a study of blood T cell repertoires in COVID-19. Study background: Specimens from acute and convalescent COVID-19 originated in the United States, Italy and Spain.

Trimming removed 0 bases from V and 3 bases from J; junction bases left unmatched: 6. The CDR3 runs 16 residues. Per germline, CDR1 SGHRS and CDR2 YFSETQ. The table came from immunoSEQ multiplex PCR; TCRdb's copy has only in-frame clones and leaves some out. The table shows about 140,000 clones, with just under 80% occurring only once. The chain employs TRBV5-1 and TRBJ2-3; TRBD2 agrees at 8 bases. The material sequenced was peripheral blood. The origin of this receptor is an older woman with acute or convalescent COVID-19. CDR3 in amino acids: CASSLDSRGGTDTQYF. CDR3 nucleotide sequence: TGCGCCAGCAGCTTGGATAGTCGCGGGGGGACAGATACGCAGTATTTT.